This T cell receptor beta chain was captured in a study of OX40 agonist ivuxolimab in advanced cancers. Study-level background: It was ivuxolimab, an agonistic anti-OX40 (CD134) antibody, that patients were treated with. Each patient was given ivuxolimab into a vein every 2 weeks, at 0.01 to 10 mg/kg. Cohort: 75% to 90% men, mean age roughly 60, aged roughly 23 to 79. Study outcomes and limitations: Clones of CD4+ and CD8+ blood T cells grew by week 6 at doses of 0.1 to 3.0 mg/kg.

In regard to this clone: The antigen is not known.

The V segment lost 5 bases and the J segment 10 bases; nucleotides outside the gene matches: 4. CDR3 size: 11 residues. Germline lookup yields CDR1 MNHNY and CDR2 SVGAGI (reference sequence). The assay was immunoSEQ multiplex PCR, and TCRdb's table has in-frame clones only and misses some. Of under 70,000 clones listed, more than 90% are singletons. The sample here was CD4+ or CD8+ T cells sorted from blood, taken in a trial of the OX40 agonist ivuxolimab. The chain has TRBV6-6 and TRBJ1-2, with 7 bases that match TRBD1. The clonotype was recovered from an adult with an advanced solid tumor such as melanoma, head and neck, liver or kidney cancer. This CDR3 is CASSRQGDYTF. The CDR3 DNA is TGTGCCAGCAGTCGACAGGGTGACTACACCTTC.